The source of this T cell receptor beta chain is a study of CD8 T cells in ankylosing spondylitis. Study-level points and caveats: Clones linked to disease were reported to show significant enrichment in matched ankylosing spondylitis synovial fluid.

TCRdb ran MiXCR on the 5' RACE reads and lists one entry per CDR3 protein. The sample lists fewer than 250,000 distinct CDR3 sequences, more than 9% seen once, with 2.6% in the top ten. The germline V and J ends were trimmed by 0 bases and 7 bases, with 18 bases remaining between them. The CDR3 has 15 amino acids. Germline CDR1 GTSNPN, CDR2 SVGIG (reference sequence). Turning to this clonotype: Antigen specificity is unknown.

The chain is built from TRBV30 and TRBJ1-2; possibly TRBD1 for D (6 bases). The TCR was taken from a male donor with ankylosing spondylitis or in good health (not recorded which). The sample consisted of blood, either unsorted or a sorted T cell fraction (not recorded which). As DNA, the CDR3 is TGTGCCTGGAGTGTAGCACAGGGATTAAGGGGTGGCTACACCTTC. Translated: CAWSVAQGLRGGYTF.